At least ten counts were recorded for the clone carrying this T cell receptor (beta chain). This record comes from a study of CD8+CD57+ T cells in acquired aplastic anemia. Sequencing was done on patients that had shown CD8+CD57+ cell expansion by flow cytometry. The TCR beta profiling, which covered VDJ combination and CDR3 sequence, was carried out using genomic DNA as the template. TCRdb independently ran MiXCR on the reads; one entry per CDR3 protein. Of around 430,000 distinct CDR3 sequences listed, more than 25% are singletons. The V gene's germline CDR1 is KGHDR and CDR2 SFDVKD. V shed 0 bases and J shed 2 bases, with 3 bases lying between them. CDR3 length: 13 amino acids.

The J gene is TRBJ2-5, the V gene TRBV24-1; D unclear. The receptor comes from a human donor with aplastic anemia. Sequencing was carried out using sorted CD4+, CD8+, or CD8+CD57+ T cells (not recorded which) from PBMCs. The CDR3 bases are TGTGCCACCAGTGATTTGTCGCAAGAGACCCAGTACTTC. It specifies CATSDLSQETQYF.